This T cell receptor (beta chain) was recovered during a study of T-cell reconstitution after alpha-beta-depleted transplantation in children. This clonotype was recorded at least ten times. The antigen is not known. Study-level points and caveats: In patients about two months after transplant, alpha-beta T cells reportedly arose from several hundred expanded graft clones. Hyperexpanded clones declined; after one year, newly produced T cells mostly supplied diversity. The high TCRbeta diversity at day 60 in some patients came from surviving recipient T cells and thymic progenitors.

Unique molecular identifiers featured in how the TCRbeta library was prepared. TCRdb ran MiXCR on the PCR reads and lists one entry per CDR3 protein. This table holds about 290,000 distinct CDR3 sequences, about a tenth found once. This clonotype was sampled from a boy in the first two years of life with acute myeloid leukemia, due to receive a stem cell transplant. This specimen consisted of PBMCs, obtained before TCRalphabeta/CD19-depleted stem cell transplant.

CDR3 nucleotide sequence: TGTGCCAGCAGCTCGGGACAGGGGGCGAATGGCTACACCTTC. This encodes CASSSGQGANGYTF. The V gene is TRBV7-3, the J gene TRBJ1-2, with 12 bases identical to TRBD1. This CDR3 is 14 amino acids long. Losses at the gene ends were 4 bases for V and 6 bases for J; bases not matched to a gene: 3. Germline CDR1 SGHTA, CDR2 FQGTGA.